The present TCR beta chain was sequenced within a study of shared clonotypes between healthy human individuals. Naive CD8 cells lacked CD45RO and underwent positive selection for CCR7, leaving out terminally differentiated effector memory CD45RA+ cells. Details on this clone: Its matching antigen is unknown. This specimen includes other DNA sequences encoding the same CDR3.

V was pared by 3 bases and J by 1 base, with 10 bases between. The CDR3 has 14 amino acids. Germline V gene data show CDR1 as SGHRS and CDR2 as YFSETQ. The study's findings and limits: In the sorted subsets, rarefaction showed sequencing was incomplete despite large depth. In a handful of donors, around 5% of naive CD4 clonotypes appeared in common. Non-shared clonotypes showed lower generation probabilities than clonotypes common to all four donors.

Measured with immunoSEQ multiplex PCR; TCRdb has only the in-frame clones, and not every one. The table has 2 million or so clones, roughly 95% seen once. Sequencing was carried out using naive CD8+ T cells sorted from blood. The receptor comes from a man in his late teens or twenties in good health. The gene calls are TRBV5-1 and TRBJ2-5, with D perhaps matching TRBD1 (7 bases). The CDR3 DNA reads as TGCGCCAGCAGCTCGGAGGGGGCCCAAGAGACCCAGTACTTC. Residues: CASSSEGAQETQYF.